This T cell receptor (beta chain) was documented in a study of cytomegalovirus exposure and HLA in healthy donors. Findings of the study overall: Some TCR beta chains (164 of them) were listed as cytomegalovirus-associated.

Trimming took off 0 bases at V and 1 base at J, with 10 bases between the two ends. In germline, CDR1 is SGDLS, CDR2 YYNGEE. CDR3 length equals 16 residues. This table comes from immunoSEQ multiplex PCR, and its TCRdb copy is limited to in-frame clones, with some not included. This table holds over 150,000 clones, around 90% found once. Points on this clone: Its antigen is not identified.

The validation cohort, a group of 120 subjects, included the donors and was separate from the approximately 650-subject first cohort. The specimen sequenced was PBMCs. This rearrangement joins TRBV9 to TRBJ2-2; D possibly corresponds to TRBD1 (6 bases). The receptor was isolated from a woman between 18 and 29 years old in good health and CMV-seropositive. Here the CDR3 reads CASSVAGRGNTGELFF. CDR3 bases: TGTGCCAGCAGCGTAGCCGGCAGGGGGAACACCGGGGAGCTGTTTTTT.